This is a list of T cell receptor beta chains from one sample in a study of blood T cell repertoires in COVID-19. Sequencing used immunoSEQ multiplex PCR; TCRdb keeps in-frame clones, though not all of them. The sample has a few hundred thousand clones, around 80% seen once. The sequencing sample was made of peripheral blood. The receptor set was obtained from a woman in her forties or fifties with acute or convalescent COVID-19. CDR3s include the opening cysteine and the closing phenylalanine or tryptophan. Each record gives: D gene, V gene, J gene, clone size, CDR3 protein. D genes are given only for firm matches. Size is omitted from some rows. Given values are once, few, many or a class for expanded clones.

d_call: TRBD2
v_call: TRBV7-2
j_call: TRBJ2-3
clone_size: -
cdr3_aa: CASSGRGRTTDTQYF

d_call: -
v_call: TRBV19
j_call: TRBJ1-1
clone_size: -
cdr3_aa: CASSIGGRYSTGEAFF

d_call: TRBD1
v_call: TRBV9
j_call: TRBJ1-1
clone_size: -
cdr3_aa: CASSTGQGGLTEAFF

d_call: -
v_call: TRBV5-1
j_call: TRBJ2-2
clone_size: once
cdr3_aa: CASSFSGELFF

d_call: TRBD2
v_call: TRBV6-6
j_call: TRBJ2-7
clone_size: -
cdr3_aa: CASSRQRTSVNYEQYF

d_call: TRBD2
v_call: TRBV19
j_call: TRBJ2-3
clone_size: few
cdr3_aa: CASSILAGAITDSQYF

d_call: -
v_call: TRBV7-6
j_call: TRBJ2-3
clone_size: -
cdr3_aa: CASSPTERDTQYF

d_call: TRBD2
v_call: TRBV10-3
j_call: TRBJ2-3
clone_size: -
cdr3_aa: CAISDVSSGSYEDTQYF

d_call: TRBD1
v_call: TRBV7-9
j_call: TRBJ1-2
clone_size: -
cdr3_aa: CASSTADRGHYGYTF

d_call: TRBD1
v_call: TRBV27
j_call: TRBJ1-5
clone_size: -
cdr3_aa: CASSLGTGHQPQHF

d_call: -
v_call: TRBV6-1
j_call: TRBJ1-5
clone_size: -
cdr3_aa: CASSGTLATQPQHF

d_call: -
v_call: TRBV18
j_call: TRBJ1-5
clone_size: -
cdr3_aa: CASSSPPGSLGNQPQHF

d_call: -
v_call: TRBV3-1/TRBV3-2
j_call: TRBJ2-7
clone_size: -
cdr3_aa: CASSRLSTFSSYEQYF

d_call: TRBD1
v_call: TRBV6-2/TRBV6-3
j_call: TRBJ1-3
clone_size: -
cdr3_aa: CASNPTPGQAISGNTIYF

d_call: TRBD1
v_call: TRBV6-2/TRBV6-3
j_call: TRBJ2-3
clone_size: -
cdr3_aa: CASSYSQGAKTDTQYF

d_call: -
v_call: TRBV5-5
j_call: TRBJ1-5
clone_size: -
cdr3_aa: CASSSLTGPQHF

d_call: -
v_call: TRBV30
j_call: TRBJ1-1
clone_size: -
cdr3_aa: CAWSVHRDTEAFF

d_call: -
v_call: TRBV5-6
j_call: TRBJ1-4
clone_size: -
cdr3_aa: CASRSKQGSNEKLFF

d_call: TRBD1
v_call: TRBV30
j_call: TRBJ2-2
clone_size: -
cdr3_aa: CAWTPRDRAGELFF

d_call: -
v_call: TRBV19
j_call: TRBJ1-4
clone_size: -
cdr3_aa: CASATGFNEKLFF

d_call: -
v_call: TRBV6-5
j_call: TRBJ1-2
clone_size: -
cdr3_aa: CASRYTGNGGYTF

d_call: TRBD2
v_call: TRBV3-1/TRBV3-2
j_call: TRBJ2-7
clone_size: -
cdr3_aa: CASSLGTSGSNEQYF

d_call: TRBD1
v_call: TRBV7-2
j_call: TRBJ2-7
clone_size: -
cdr3_aa: CASRLTGTGFPYEQYF

d_call: TRBD1
v_call: TRBV9
j_call: TRBJ1-6
clone_size: -
cdr3_aa: CASSTRTGLNSPLHF

d_call: -
v_call: TRBV7-2
j_call: TRBJ2-3
clone_size: -
cdr3_aa: CASSPDYNTDTQYF

d_call: TRBD2
v_call: TRBV18
j_call: TRBJ2-3
clone_size: -
cdr3_aa: CASSPLSGGAIDTQYF

d_call: -
v_call: TRBV4-1
j_call: TRBJ1-3
clone_size: -
cdr3_aa: CASSHPGEAGNTIYF

d_call: TRBD1
v_call: TRBV2
j_call: TRBJ1-2
clone_size: -
cdr3_aa: CASSDNPRGDYGYTF

d_call: -
v_call: TRBV3-1/TRBV3-2
j_call: TRBJ1-3
clone_size: -
cdr3_aa: CASSQVGGADGNTIYF

d_call: TRBD1
v_call: TRBV15
j_call: TRBJ1-5
clone_size: -
cdr3_aa: CATTSNTGTGGQPQHF

d_call: -
v_call: TRBV12-3/TRBV12-4
j_call: TRBJ1-1
clone_size: -
cdr3_aa: CASTLGTEAFF

d_call: TRBD1
v_call: TRBV5-4
j_call: TRBJ2-2
clone_size: -
cdr3_aa: CASSFGDRGPTGELFF

d_call: -
v_call: TRBV2
j_call: TRBJ2-2
clone_size: many
cdr3_aa: CASSARRGGGTGELFF

d_call: -
v_call: TRBV7-6
j_call: TRBJ1-1
clone_size: -
cdr3_aa: CASSPQTGNTEAFF

d_call: -
v_call: TRBV5-4
j_call: TRBJ1-2
clone_size: -
cdr3_aa: CASSSGLNYGYTF

d_call: -
v_call: TRBV30
j_call: TRBJ1-5
clone_size: -
cdr3_aa: CAWSSDSNQPQHF

d_call: TRBD1
v_call: TRBV9
j_call: TRBJ2-2
clone_size: -
cdr3_aa: CASSFRGQDTGELFF

d_call: TRBD1
v_call: TRBV3-1/TRBV3-2
j_call: TRBJ2-5
clone_size: few
cdr3_aa: CASSHTGQGVETQYF

d_call: TRBD1
v_call: TRBV29-1
j_call: TRBJ1-1
clone_size: -
cdr3_aa: CSVGTGGTEAFF

d_call: -
v_call: TRBV5-4
j_call: TRBJ2-2
clone_size: -
cdr3_aa: CASSPTPSIGTGELFF

d_call: -
v_call: TRBV6-5
j_call: TRBJ2-1
clone_size: -
cdr3_aa: CASSYSLGGPYNEQFF

d_call: -
v_call: TRBV4-1
j_call: TRBJ1-4
clone_size: -
cdr3_aa: CASSQELLMEGQLLNEKLFF

d_call: -
v_call: TRBV9
j_call: TRBJ2-1
clone_size: many
cdr3_aa: CASSVDIHNEQFF

d_call: -
v_call: TRBV24-1
j_call: TRBJ2-1
clone_size: -
cdr3_aa: CATSDLDSLSYNEQFF

d_call: TRBD2
v_call: TRBV4-1
j_call: TRBJ2-2
clone_size: -
cdr3_aa: CASSQDWAGGLNTGELFF

d_call: -
v_call: TRBV21-1
j_call: TRBJ2-2
clone_size: -
cdr3_aa: CASSKMRVGKTGELFF